This T cell receptor (beta chain) was sequenced in a study of blood T cell repertoires in COVID-19 (TCRdb year 2020). In terms of the full investigation: Recovered participants in ImmuneRACE Cohort 3 were defined by two consecutive negative NP/OP PCR tests, clearance by a healthcare professional, or resolution of symptoms. The prospective study material was composed of cDNA or gDNA derived from T cells, B-cell-depleted T cells, or PBMCs. Samples were obtained from the ongoing ImmuneRACE study (first 160 participants) and from 1,200 or so subjects provided by 6 global collaborators. The repertoires were released in a freely available public database meant as a resource for research on the immune response to SARS-CoV-2. Collaborator samples came from the United States, Italy and Spain and covered acute and convalescent phases of COVID-19. HLA class I and class II types, where available, came from metadata supplied by the sample provider rather than from assay-based typing. The sample metadata nearly always contained a de-identified subject ID, COVID-19 status, age in years and sex. Subjects who had been exposed to COVID-19, were actively infected with it, or had recovered from it provided the deeply sampled blood TCRbeta repertoires that made up the dataset.

TCRbeta CDR3 regions were amplified from genomic DNA by means of the immunoSEQ Assay, a bias-controlled multiplex PCR. The paper's data handling went like this. The number of nucleated cells in each sample was estimated from the amplification of reference gene primers within the assay. Sequence reads were collapsed and filtered to measure the absolute abundance of every unique TCRbeta CDR3 rearrangement. For each sample, productive Simpson clonality was calculated as the square root of Simpson's diversity index across productive rearrangements. TCRdb provides this immuneACCESS table in a form limited to in-frame rearrangements. Some clones are lacking; in checked studies, under half of them reflect an unresolved V gene, and why the rest are absent is not known. V, J and clone size are those of that table, while D and trimming were read from the DNA. The sample table shows 250,000 to 300,000 clones, and around nine tenths are seen once. Jointly, the top ten make up approximately 2% of the sample.

The CDR3 covers 13 residues, taking in both the cysteine and the phenylalanine. This entry keeps only the CDR3 DNA: 39 bases, framed from base 1. From a lookup of the germline V gene, CDR1 and CDR2 are SNHLY and FYNNEI. Unmatched junction bases come to 4, with V trimmed by 7 bases and J by 7 bases. The paper's findings and limits, for the study overall: The amount of clinical and demographic metadata varied by source and participant and was provided uncurated.

Participants in the prospective study were aged roughly 18 to 100 years, lived in 24 United States geographic areas, and enrolled through a virtual design. To assign participants to cohorts, the prospective study relied on clinical history that participants themselves reported in a screening survey and a study questionnaire. Each participant in the prospective study had whole blood, serum and a nasopharyngeal or oropharyngeal swab collected by mobile phlebotomists. Participants in the prospective study had the option to provide additional blood draws and questionnaires over a roughly 2-month period. Prospective study blood samples were shipped either frozen or at room temperature before DNA extraction. Worth noting for this clone: What antigen it recognizes has not been identified. No much larger clone exists at a distance of one base, and base qualities are not known.

Material: PBMCs or T cells enriched from blood (not recorded which). This sequence uses TRBV2 and TRBJ1-6; the junction holds 7 bases that match TRBD1. This clonotype was obtained from a woman aged 55-70 years in a cohort exposed to, infected with or recovered from COVID-19 (not recorded which). The CDR3 protein is CASINRGNSPLHF. The bases read TGTGCCAGCATTAACAGGGGCAATTCACCCCTCCACTTT.